This T cell receptor (beta chain) emerged from a study of T cells in Graves' hyperthyroidism and ophthalmopathy. It was RNA transcripts that yielded the amplified TCR beta CDR3 regions. With the HTBI primer set, the TCR CDR3 went through a first round of RT-PCR. TCRdb reanalysed the multiplex PCR reads using MiXCR and keeps one entry per CDR3 protein. This sample has 250,000 or so distinct CDR3 sequences; 13% to 15% occur once, and the top ten carry about 30%. Germline assignment: CDR1 SGHTA and CDR2 FQGTGA. V gave up 8 bases and J gave up 4 bases, with 12 bases separating them. The CDR3 spans 13 residues. This clonotype was found many times. The patients, who ranged from 18 to 65 in age, presented with newly diagnosed hyperthyroidism lasting under 2 months.

The V gene is TRBV7-3, the J gene TRBJ2-1; D is unclear. The clonotype comes from a woman between 50 and 59 years old with Graves' hyperthyroidism that later progressed to Graves' ophthalmopathy. The source material was blood. Here the CDR3 reads CASGMDQYNEQFF. The DNA of the CDR3 is TGTGCCAGCGGGATGGACCAGTACAATGAGCAGTTCTTC.